One TCR beta chain is described in this entry. This clonotype appeared many times. Its antigen remains undetermined. Within one base of it there is no much larger clone, and no base qualities were kept. This sample is drawn from a study of T cells after yellow fever vaccination (dated by TCRdb to the late 2010s). Describing the broader study: Libraries from fractions with low cell numbers were prepared with the SMART-Seq v4 Ultra Low Input RNA kit. To track T-cell clones before and after primary and booster YFV17D yellow fever vaccination, bulk TCR alpha and beta repertoires were sequenced longitudinally. Bulk PBMC replicates and cell subsets were isolated from blood drawn at multiple timepoints before and after both primary and secondary immunization. Two healthy male donors, one aged 18 to 30 and one aged 30 to 39 years, were included in the cohort.

The CDR3 runs 13 amino acids, cysteine and phenylalanine included. Only the CDR3 portion is preserved as DNA: 39 bases, with reading frame beginning at the first base. Trimming costs V 5 bases and J 4 bases, and their ends lie 11 bases apart. According to the germline V gene, CDR1 reads SGHVS and CDR2 reads FQNEAQ. The listed sequencing device is Illumina NovaSeq 6000. TCR cDNA was made using 5'RACE template switching, a step that added a universal primer site and unique molecular identifiers. Priming of cDNA synthesis was performed from both the TCR alpha and TCR beta constant segments. Library amplification used two PCR steps, and the second PCR step added sample barcodes and sequencing adapters. Sequencing of libraries was done on Illumina HiSeq 2500 (2x100 bp) or NovaSeq (2x150 bp). The study's own analysis went as follows. MIGEC handled demultiplexing of reads and collapsing into UMI consensus sequences, while MiXCR performed V(D)J alignment. Vaccine-responding clonotypes were identified with edgeR using replicate PBMC samples, with FDR below 0.01 and a log2 fold change above 5 up to day 15 being required. Each bulk clonotype received a CD4 or CD8 identity based on whether the sequenced CD4 or CD8 repertoire contained that clonotype at higher abundance. TCRdb redid the processing of the public reads, applying fastp at Q25 and MiXCR, and retained in-frame beta chains. A single entry per CDR3 protein holds the most common genes and DNA from its merged rows. V and J calls and clone size were set by TCRdb, not the authors. A total of some 300,000 distinct CDR3 sequences appear in this sample, approximately 10% of them only once. The top ten clonotypes cover 3% to 4% of the sample.

The sample's treatment or condition label, decoded: live attenuated yellow fever vaccine strain. PBMCs were isolated from peripheral blood using a standard Ficoll-Paque protocol. Dynabeads CD4 and CD8 positive selection kits were used to isolate the CD4 and CD8 T-cell fractions. TriZol was used to extract RNA from bulk PBMCs, CD4 and CD8 fractions, and dextramer-positive and dextramer-negative fractions. Findings and caveats that apply to the study as a whole: Because abundant contaminating clonotypes from the bulk population could be contained in FACS-sorted repertoires, computational filtering was required. The study included only a couple of donors, which limits how far the findings can be generalized. The secondary T-cell response was weaker than the primary response but faster, peaking on day 5 instead of day 15. After the booster, most of the clones that had expanded following primary vaccination were detected again (roughly 96% of CD4 and around 88% of CD8), which suggests that memory was broadly maintained. A small fraction of clonotypes appeared in both the CD4 and CD8 compartments, likely as a result of convergent recombination.

The sequence was obtained from a man between 18 and 29 years old who received the YFV17D yellow fever vaccine. The chain couples TRBV7-8 to TRBJ1-1; the D gene is unclear. This material consisted of CD4+ T cells sorted from PBMCs, taken 5 days after the yellow fever booster vaccination. Read as DNA, the sequence is TGTGCCAGCAGCGTAGACCTGAGCACTGAAGCTTTCTTT. This gives the protein CASSVDLSTEAFF.